This record concerns one T cell receptor (beta chain) sequence. As yet, its antigen is unknown. This sample is drawn from a study of OX40 agonist ivuxolimab in advanced cancers. Points from the study as a whole: Not determined was the antigen specificity of the expanded peripheral T cells.

CDR3 length: 14 amino acids. Trimming at V came to 8 bases and at J to 7 bases, leaving 15 bases not matched to a gene. Germline V gene data show CDR1 as GTSNPN and CDR2 as SVGIG (reference sequence). TCRdb keeps only in-frame clones here, not all; method: immunoSEQ multiplex PCR. The sample has about 84,000 clones, 75% to 90% seen once. This chain uses TRBV30 with TRBJ1-2; 8 nucleotides agree with TRBD1. This receptor was taken from an adult with an advanced solid tumor such as melanoma, head and neck, liver or kidney cancer. The sequences come from CD4+ or CD8+ T cells sorted from blood, collected in a trial of the OX40 agonist ivuxolimab. CDR3 sequence (DNA): TGTGCCGGGGCTTGGAGCAGGGGGCTTCTTGGCTACACCTTC. As protein: CAGAWSRGLLGYTF.